A single sample is the source of the 11 T cell receptor beta chains below, sequenced in a study of T cells in women clearing cervical HPV infection. Generated by immunoSEQ multiplex PCR, the TCRdb table keeps only in-frame clones and is missing some. The sample table includes 25,000 to 35,000 clones. The sequenced sample was blood buffy coat. These TCRs come from a woman aged 18 to 75 with a cervical HPV16 infection that either progressed to CIN3+ or cleared (not recorded which).

Remarks on this clone: The DNA ends 3 residues before the CDR3 does, and the rest of the CDR3 is filled in from the germline J gene. J is TRBJ1-5 and V is TRBV30; TRBD1 matches 8 bases. The germline gives CDR1 GTSNPN, CDR2 SVGIG (reference sequence). V was pared by 5 bases and J by 2 bases, with 2 bases of the junction left unmatched. The CDR3 is 13 amino acids. CDR3 amino acids: CAWSTGGNQPQHF. The sequenced CDR3 bases are TGTGCCTGGTCGACAGGGGGCAATCAGCCC.

With regard to this clone: The read halts 3 residues ahead of the CDR3 end, with the missing end drawn from the germline J gene. The chain combines TRBV30 with TRBJ1-3; TRBD1 might be the D (5 bases). This CDR3 has 12 amino acids. Germline V gene data show CDR1 as GTSNPN and CDR2 as SVGIG (reference sequence). Incomplete CDR3 DNA: TGTGCCTGGAGTGTACGTGAGGCAGGG. Its protein product is CAWSVREAG. Given in full, the CDR3 is CAWSVREAGIYF.

In regard to this clone: The sequence runs out 3 residues before the end of the CDR3; the remainder is reconstructed from the germline J gene. V and J are TRBV5-1 and TRBJ2-3, with D possibly matching TRBD2 (7 bases). The ends were cut back, 4 bases at V and 2 bases at J, with 17 bases in the middle. The CDR3 spans 16 residues. Germline CDR1 is SGHRS and CDR2 is YFSETQ. The sequenced CDR3 bases are TGCGCCAGCAGCAAAGGACTAGGGGGGGACACAGATACG. Its protein product is CASSKGLGGDTDT. In full, the CDR3 is CASSKGLGGDTDTQYF.

As concerns this clone: The missing CDR3 end, 3 residues past where the read stops, is filled in from the germline J gene. The V gene is TRBV6-2 or TRBV6-3, the J gene TRBJ2-7, with TRBD2 identical over 8 bases. This CDR3 has 14 residues. CDR1 and CDR2 from the germline V gene are MNHEY and SVGEGT. V lost 10 bases to trimming and J lost 3 bases; unmatched junction nucleotides: 11. The CDR3 loop is CATIYGGGRYEQYF. Incomplete CDR3 DNA: TGTGCCACCATCTACGGGGGGGGTCGCTACGAG.

About this clone itself: The sequenced fragment ends 3 residues before the CDR3 boundary, so the rest is inferred from the germline J gene. The genes are TRBV5-5 and TRBJ2-3; 7 bases line up with TRBD2. This CDR3 has 15 residues. Germline CDR1 and CDR2: SGHKS and YYEKEE (reference sequence). J gave up 2 bases and V 2 bases, and 5 bases lay outside the gene matches. The CDR3 region is CASSLVGLTTDTQYF. The DNA read from the CDR3 is TGTGCCAGCAGCTTAGTGGGACTAACCACAGATACG.

Partial CDR3 DNA: TGCAGTGCTCTTGGAATTAGCGGGACCTACGAG. Amino acids: CSALGISGTYE. The whole CDR3 reads CSALGISGTYEQYF. The genes are TRBV20-1 and TRBJ2-7; 8 bases are a match to TRBD2. The CDR3 extends 3 residues past the end of the read, so its final part is completed from the germline J gene. V shed 5 bases, J shed 2 bases, and the junction held 8 bases outside the gene matches. Germline assignment: CDR1 DFQATT and CDR2 SNEGSKA (reference sequence). This CDR3 is 14 amino acids long.

About this clone itself: The read ends 3 residues before the CDR3 terminus; that terminus is restored from the germline J gene. This rearrangement joins TRBV5-1 to TRBJ2-5; 7 bases map to TRBD1. Trimming at V came to 4 bases and at J to 1 base, leaving 10 bases not matched to a gene. The CDR3 contains 16 residues. Germline loops: CDR1 SGHRS, CDR2 YFSETQ. The CDR3 loop reads CASSRTPDRSQETQYF. The DNA read from the CDR3 is TGCGCCAGCAGCCGGACCCCGGACAGGTCCCAAGAGACC.

On this clone itself: The read ends 3 residues shy of where the CDR3 ends; the end is completed using the germline J gene. This chain uses TRBV14 with TRBJ1-6, with TRBD1 as a possible D gene (6 bases). Germline V CDR1 and CDR2: SGHDN, FVKESK. Trimming shortened V by 1 base and J by 5 bases, and 15 bases separated the two germline ends. The CDR3 runs 17 residues. The CDR3 bases that were read are TGTGCCAGCAGCCAAGGAGGGGGTGGTCCGAATAATTCACCC. Amino acid sequence: CASSQGGGGPNNSP. The whole CDR3 region reads CASSQGGGGPNNSPLHF.

With respect to this clone: The read falls 3 residues short of the CDR3 end, and the missing part is taken from the germline J gene. The V gene is TRBV18, the J gene TRBJ2-2, with D possibly TRBD2 on 6 matching bases. This CDR3 has 21 residues. Germline values: CDR1 KGHSH, CDR2 LQKENI. Trimming stripped 0 bases from V and 3 bases from J, with 26 bases between. The CDR3: CASSPPLTGTQAVGDTGELFF. CDR3 bases read: TGTGCCAGCTCACCACCCTTAACCGGGACTCAAGCAGTCGGTGACACCGGGGAG.

A word on this clone: The read gets to within 3 residues of the CDR3 end, and the germline J gene fills in the rest. This chain connects TRBV30 to TRBJ1-1; the match to TRBD1 covers 7 bases. The CDR3 is made up of 13 amino acids. Germline CDR1 GTSNPN, CDR2 SVGIG (reference sequence). V lost 1 base and J lost 5; bases outside the gene matches: 4. The CDR3 here is CAWSERQGTEAFF. The DNA read from the CDR3 is TGTGCCTGGAGTGAACGACAGGGAACTGAA.

In the case of this clone: The read stops 3 residues short of the end of the CDR3; the missing end is completed from the germline J gene. The V and J genes are TRBV5-4 and TRBJ1-2; possible D gene TRBD1, 6 bases. CDR3 length: 14 amino acids. With 2 bases removed from V and 4 bases from J, the gap between germline ends came to 12 bases. Germline V lookup: CDR1 SGHNT, CDR2 YYREEE (reference sequence). The CDR3 DNA, read in part, is TGTGCCAGCAGCTTTACAGGGCCCCCCTATGGC. It encodes CASSFTGPPYG. The CDR3 reads in full as CASSFTGPPYGYTF.